The source of this TCR beta chain is a study of cytomegalovirus exposure and HLA in healthy donors. Study conclusions and caveats: When analyzed later, a missense DCLRE1C variant was found to be linked to TCR beta V- and J-gene trimming.

It was with 60 Vbeta and 13 Jbeta primers that the PCR ran. Here immunoSEQ multiplex PCR was the method, and the copy in TCRdb shows in-frame clones only, minus some. The table has some 130,000 clones, roughly four fifths seen once. CDR3 length equals 15 residues. Germline CDR1 and CDR2: SGHTA and FQGTGA. Deletions cut 2 bases from V and 5 bases from J, with 15 bases between. In regard to this clone: Antigen unknown.

The TCR was taken from a man under 40 in good health and CMV-seronegative. V gene TRBV7-3 combines with J gene TRBJ2-5; no clear D gene. Sample: PBMCs. This CDR3 is CASSLDRLPGETQYF. The CDR3 nucleotides are TGTGCCAGCAGCTTAGACCGACTCCCCGGGGAGACCCAGTACTTC.